This T cell receptor beta chain was sequenced during a study of cytomegalovirus exposure and HLA in healthy donors. This CDR3 contains 14 residues. Trimming cost V 0 bases and J 2 bases, with 8 bases left between them. The germline V gene encodes CDR1 SGHNT and CDR2 YYREEE (reference sequence). The PCR was carried out with 60 Vbeta primers and 13 Jbeta primers. The method was immunoSEQ multiplex PCR; TCRdb's version includes in-frame clones alone and lacks a portion of them. The sample's table shows under 150,000 clones. What was sequenced was PBMCs. The source is a woman in her forties in good health and CMV-seronegative. The rearrangement uses TRBV5-4 and TRBJ1-1; D perhaps matches TRBD1 (5 bases). In DNA form, the CDR3 reads TGTGCCAGCAGCTTGGTTCAGGGAAACACTGAAGCTTTCTTT. As protein: CASSLVQGNTEAFF.